Below, 21 T cell receptor beta chains from the same sample are listed, as sequenced in a study of blood T cells in healthy people across ages (dated by TCRdb to 2013 to 2016). The library was prepared using 5' RACE. TCRdb shows the sequencer as Illumina HiSeq 2500. A second PCR of 7 to 11 cycles was performed with a sample-barcoded 5' primer and a J-beta primer mix. TCRdb reworked the public reads: Q25 trimming with fastp, MiXCR clone assembly, productive beta chains retained. Rows with a matching CDR3 protein are joined into one entry that keeps the most common DNA and genes. Across this sample there are about 1 million distinct CDR3 sequences, with 45% seen only once. 18% of the sample is taken by the ten largest. Material for sequencing was blood. The receptors were gathered from a woman aged 60-75 years in good health.

This clonotype was counted between two and nine times. V is TRBV28 and J is TRBJ2-1; tentatively, D is TRBD2 (5 bases). This CDR3 comprises 13 residues. V was clipped by 6 bases and J by 7 bases, with 13 bases between them. Germline CDR1 reads MDHEN; CDR2 reads SYDVKM. The CDR3 reads CASRRRERNEQFF. CDR3 sequence (DNA): TGTGCCAGCAGAAGACGGGAAAGGAATGAGCAGTTCTTC.

The genes are TRBV4-2 and TRBJ2-1; TRBD1 agrees at 10 bases. The J call may be faulty, since TRBJ2-7 better matches the DNA end. The CDR3 totals 16 residues. The V gene's germline CDR1 is LGHNA and CDR2 YNFKEQ. In nucleotides, the CDR3 is TGTGCCAGCAGCCCTAAACCGGGACAGGGGTTCCACGAGCAGTACTTC. It yields the protein CASSPKPGQGFHEQYF.

The rearrangement joins TRBV12-3 or TRBV12-4 to TRBJ2-3; 10 positions agree with TRBD2. The CDR3 is 15 amino acids. V shed 6 bases and J 3 bases; nucleotides not matched to a gene: 6. Written as DNA, the CDR3 is TGTGCCAGCAGACCCACTAGCGGGGTTACAGATACGCAGTATTTT. The encoded protein is CASRPTSGVTDTQYF.

This clonotype was counted between two and nine times. This chain uses TRBV12-3 or TRBV12-4 with TRBJ2-3; 9 nucleotides align to TRBD2. The CDR3 consists of 16 residues. V lost 6 bases and J lost 4; bases outside the gene matches: 11. CDR3 amino acids: CASSPNRGRAPDTQYF. The CDR3 nucleotides read TGTGCCAGCAGCCCTAACCGCGGGAGGGCCCCAGATACGCAGTATTTT.

This chain connects TRBV20-1 to TRBJ1-5; D remains unclear. The V gene's germline CDR1 is DFQATT and CDR2 SNEGSKA (reference sequence). V was clipped by 6 bases and J by 7 bases, with 16 bases between them. CDR3 length: 13 amino acids. The DNA for the CDR3 is TGCAGTGCCTTCCTGGGATTGAGACAGCCCCAGCATTTT. It yields the protein CSAFLGLRQPQHF.

The chain recombines TRBV27 with TRBJ2-7; the match to TRBD2 covers 8 bases. The V gene's germline CDR1 is MNHEY and CDR2 SMNVEV (reference sequence). The V segment lost 4 bases and the J segment 0 bases; nucleotides outside the gene matches: 14. The CDR3 length is 18 residues. The CDR3 bases are TGTGCCAGCAGTTCTGCCGTTCCCTACGGGAGGGGCTCCTACGAGCAGTACTTC. Its protein product is CASSSAVPYGRGSYEQYF.

CDR3 DNA sequence: TGCAGTGCTAGAGATACCGGACAGGGGAATGAAAAACTGTTTTTT. This codes for CSARDTGQGNEKLFF. The J gene is TRBJ1-4, the V gene TRBV20-1, with 9 bases lining up with TRBD1. Germline V gene lookup returns CDR1 DFQATT and CDR2 SNEGSKA (reference sequence). This CDR3 spans 15 amino acids. After removal of 0 bases from V and 5 bases from J, the junction contained 4 bases not matched to a gene.

The rearrangement links TRBV2 to TRBJ2-1; D might be TRBD2 (6 bases). Trimming shortened V by 10 bases and J by 6 bases, and 16 bases separated the two germline ends. Germline V gives CDR1 SNHLY, CDR2 FYNNEI. CDR3 length equals 13 residues. Here the CDR3 reads CAISWQGGNEQFF. The CDR3 coding sequence is TGTGCCATATCGTGGCAGGGAGGCAATGAGCAGTTCTTC. The complete variable domain, with remaining parts taken from reference TRBV2 and TRBJ2-1, reads EPEVTQTPSHQVTQMGQEVILRCVPISNHLYFYWYRQILGQKVEFLVSFYNNEISEKSEIFDDQFSVERPDGSNFTLKIRSTKLEDSAMYFCAISWQGGNEQFFGPGTRLTVL.

The CDR3 is CASTSSRSGTDTQYF. CDR3 in DNA: TGTGCCAGCACCTCTAGCAGAAGCGGCACAGATACGCAGTATTTT. The chain carries TRBV12-3 or TRBV12-4 and TRBJ2-3; a weak D match, TRBD2 (5 bases). Deletions cut 7 bases from V and 1 base from J, with 15 bases between. The CDR3 length is 15 residues.

This clonotype was detected only a few times. Sequence at one end of the junction differs from germline and may be a read error. This sequence joins TRBV12-3 or TRBV12-4 and TRBJ2-5; D is unresolved. The CDR3 is 13 residues long. CDR3 region: CASSSTSQETQYF. The CDR3 DNA reads as TGCGCCAGCAGCTCCACTTCCCAAGAGACCCAGTACTTC.

The rearrangement uses TRBV20-1 and TRBJ2-1; 10 bases map to TRBD2. The germline CDR1 and CDR2 sequences are DFQATT and SNEGSKA (reference sequence). V was clipped by 4 bases and J by 6 bases; unmatched bases: 6. CDR3 size: 14 residues. CDR3 nucleotides: TGCAGTGCTAATTCCCTAGCGGGAGTCAATGAGCAGTTCTTC. Encoded protein: CSANSLAGVNEQFF.

The CDR3 sequence is CASSVVSSGSWGTDTQYF. The CDR3 DNA follows: TGTGCCAGCAGCGTAGTATCTAGCGGGAGTTGGGGCACAGATACGCAGTATTTT. This sequence joins TRBV9 and TRBJ2-3, with TRBD2 identical over 10 bases. The CDR3 is made up of 18 amino acids. Germline lookup yields CDR1 SGDLS and CDR2 YYNGEE. After removal of 0 bases from V and 1 base from J, the junction contained 8 bases not matched to a gene.

This clonotype was observed a few times. The chain is built from TRBV20-1 and TRBJ2-1; D uncertain. CDR3 length: 15 residues. The V gene lost 0 bases and the J gene lost 3 bases, with 12 bases spanning the gap. Germline V gene sequence: CDR1 DFQATT, CDR2 SNEGSKA (reference sequence). CDR3 sequence (DNA): TGCAGTGCTAGAGATCTGGGATCGAACTACAATGAGCAGTTCTTC. It specifies CSARDLGSNYNEQFF.

The chain is built from TRBV7-9 and TRBJ2-5; D is unclear. CDR3 length equals 14 residues. V was shortened by 4 bases and J by 2 bases, with 11 bases between the two germline ends. Germline loops: CDR1 SEHNR, CDR2 FQNEAQ (reference sequence). CDR3 coding DNA: TGTGCCAGCAGCTCCGGAAAACCACAAGAGACCCAGTACTTC. Protein sequence: CASSSGKPQETQYF.

The chain links TRBV9 to TRBJ2-3; D remains ambiguous. The CDR3 has 13 amino acids. V was clipped by 0 bases and J by 2 bases, with 4 bases between them. CDR1 is SGDLS and CDR2 is YYNGEE in the germline V gene. CDR3 nucleotide sequence: TGTGCCAGCAGCGTAGTCCTCACAGATACGCAGTATTTT. Its translation is CASSVVLTDTQYF. Complete variable domain (other parts from reference TRBV9 and TRBJ2-3): DSGVTQTPKHLITATGQRVTLRCSPRSGDLSVYWYQQSLDQGLQFLIQYYNGEERAKGNILERFSAQQFPDLHSELNLSSLELGDSALYFCASSVVLTDTQYFGPGTRLTVL.

In DNA, the CDR3 is TGCAGTGCCAATTGGGACGGCTACGAGCAGTACTTC. This encodes CSANWDGYEQYF. J is TRBJ2-7 and V is TRBV20-1; TRBD1 or TRBD2 may be the D gene (5 bases each). The CDR3 loop spans 12 amino acids. The V gene's germline CDR1 is DFQATT and CDR2 SNEGSKA (reference sequence). V gave up 6 bases and J gave up 3 bases, with 12 bases separating them.

The J gene is TRBJ2-5, the V gene TRBV6-5; 9 nucleotides line up with TRBD1. The CDR3 spans 15 residues. Per the germline V gene, CDR1 is MNHEY and CDR2 is SVGAGI. The junction had 7 bases not matched to a gene; V was cut back by 5 bases and J by 3 bases. The CDR3 DNA follows: TGTGCCAGCAGTGGGACAGGGTCCCTAAAAGAGACCCAGTACTTC. Protein: CASSGTGSLKETQYF.

V and J are TRBV20-1 and TRBJ2-1; D may be TRBD1 or TRBD2 (5 bases each). The CDR3 is made up of 13 amino acids. Trimming removed 5 bases from V and 7 bases from J, with 15 bases in between. The germline V gene encodes CDR1 DFQATT and CDR2 SNEGSKA (reference sequence). The CDR3 is CSAPGTRWNEQFF. CDR3 nucleotides: TGCAGTGCTCCCGGGACCCGCTGGAATGAGCAGTTCTTC.

Regarding this clonotype: Mismatch with germline at one junction end may stem from a read error. The chain joins TRBV5-1 to TRBJ2-1, with 11 bases aligning to TRBD2. Germline V gives CDR1 SGHRS, CDR2 YFSETQ. This CDR3 has 14 amino acids. The CDR3 loop reads CACSLGLAANEQFF. The CDR3 DNA reads TGCGCCTGCAGCTTGGGACTAGCGGCAAATGAGCAGTTCTTC. Full variable domain (missing parts from reference TRBV5-1 and TRBJ2-1): KAGVTQTPRYLIKTRGQQVTLSCSPISGHRSVSWYQQTPGQGLQFLFEYFSETQRNKGNFPGRFSGRQFSNSRSEMNVSTLELGDSALYLCACSLGLAANEQFFGPGTRLTVL.

This clonotype was picked up a small number of times. The junction shows a germline mismatch at one end, possibly a read error. This chain joins TRBV30 and TRBJ2-5, with TRBD2 matching over 7 bases. Looked up from germline, CDR1 is GTSNPN and CDR2 is SVGIG (reference sequence). This CDR3 contains 14 residues. The CDR3 reads CAWKRTGGRETQYF. In nucleotides, the CDR3 is TGTGCATGGAAGAGAACGGGAGGTCGGGAGACCCAGTACTTC.

V usage is TRBV29-1 and J usage is TRBJ2-7; D is uncertain. Trimming pared 0 bases from V and 5 bases from J, leaving 11 bases between. Germline V gene sequence: CDR1 SQVTM, CDR2 ANQGSEA. The CDR3 has 13 amino acids. This CDR3 is CSVEDRGAHEQYF. The CDR3 DNA reads TGCAGCGTTGAAGATCGAGGTGCCCACGAGCAGTACTTC.